These T cell receptor beta chains were read from a single sample in a study of long-term antiretroviral therapy in people with HIV. Profiling relied on immunoSEQ multiplex PCR, and the TCRdb table lists in-frame clones only, not all of them. The sample yields roughly 29,000 clones, nearly 95% seen once. Source: unsorted PBMCs, taken roughly 6.2 years after starting antiretroviral therapy. The receptors come from a man younger than 40 with HIV. Both conserved end residues are part of each CDR3. Each record gives: CDR3 DNA, CDR3 protein, J gene, D gene, clone size, V gene. The D gene is left open where the match is weak. Not all rows give a size; the values are once, few, many and, for expanded clones, a class.

TGTGCCAGCCAGACGGGACAGAAGAATTCACCCCTCCACTTT | CASQTGQKNSPLHF | TRBJ1-6 | TRBD1 | few | TRBV6-6
TGTGCCAGCAGCGCAACTAGCGGGAGTCTTACAGATACGCAGTATTTT | CASSATSGSLTDTQYF | TRBJ2-3 | TRBD2 | NA | TRBV9
TGTGCCAGCCGTCCATCTAACTATGGCTACACCTTC | CASRPSNYGYTF | TRBJ1-2 | NA | NA | TRBV6-5
TGCGCCAGCAGCTCGGGACAGGGGTGGGGAAACACCATATATTTT | CASSSGQGWGNTIYF | TRBJ1-3 | TRBD1 | NA | TRBV5-1
TGCGCCAGCAGCGACACTAGCGGGGGGGATGAGCAGTTCTTC | CASSDTSGGDEQFF | TRBJ2-1 | TRBD2 | NA | TRBV5-1
TGTGCCAGCACAGGGACAGGGGGCGAGCAGTACTTC | CASTGTGGEQYF | TRBJ2-7 | TRBD1 | NA | TRBV2
TGCAGCGTGGTGGGACAGGTGAACACCGGGGAGCTGTTTTTT | CSVVGQVNTGELFF | TRBJ2-2 | TRBD1 | NA | TRBV29-1
TGTGCCAGCAGCCACCGAATTGACAGGGACAGTTCTTTC | CASSHRIDRDSSF | TRBJ2-7 | TRBD1 | NA | TRBV5-5
TGCAGCGTCGAAGGGGGCGATTCGGAGACCCAGTACTTC | CSVEGGDSETQYF | TRBJ2-5 | TRBD1 | NA | TRBV29-1
TGTGCCAGCAGCCCCCGGACAGTCGGGCTAGCCCATCACGAGCAGTACTTC | CASSPRTVGLAHHEQYF | TRBJ2-7 | NA | NA | TRBV7-8
TGTGCCAGCAGTTTACAGGAGAGCTCCTACGAGCAGTACTTC | CASSLQESSYEQYF | TRBJ2-7 | NA | NA | TRBV27
TGTGCCAGCAGTGACTCTACTAGCGGGGGACCAGATACGCAGTATTTT | CASSDSTSGGPDTQYF | TRBJ2-3 | TRBD2 | NA | TRBV6-4
TGTGCCAGTAAGCCCCAAGTAGGGGGGAGCTCCTACAATGAGCAGTTCTTC | CASKPQVGGSSYNEQFF | TRBJ2-1 | NA | NA | TRBV19
TGTGCCAGCAGCAAAGTGGACCACGTCAGAGCAGATACGCAGTATTTT | CASSKVDHVRADTQYF | TRBJ2-3 | NA | NA | TRBV21-1
TGCAGCGTGGGTCCGTCGGGCACTGAAGCTTTCTTT | CSVGPSGTEAFF | TRBJ1-1 | NA | NA | TRBV29-1
TGTGCCAGCAGCCGGGACTACTGGACAGAGCAGTTCTTC | CASSRDYWTEQFF | TRBJ2-1 | TRBD2 | NA | TRBV6-5
TGTGCCAGCAGTGAGTCCGACGCGGGTGAGCAGTTCTTC | CASSESDAGEQFF | TRBJ2-1 | NA | NA | TRBV6-4
TGCGCCAGCAATCCGGGACAGGGGTCCTCTGGGGCCAACGTCCTGACTTTC | CASNPGQGSSGANVLTF | TRBJ2-6 | TRBD1 | NA | TRBV5-1
TGTGCCAGCAGCGTAGGGAGTAGCGGGTTCTCCTACAATGAGCAGTTCTTC | CASSVGSSGFSYNEQFF | TRBJ2-1 | TRBD2 | NA | TRBV9
TGTGCCAGCAGTACGCCGACAGGGGCAACCTACGAGCAGTACTTC | CASSTPTGATYEQYF | TRBJ2-7 | TRBD1 | once | TRBV6-5
TGTGCCAGCAGCTTAAACGGGGGCACCGGGGAGCTGTTTTTT | CASSLNGGTGELFF | TRBJ2-2 | NA | NA | TRBV7-3
TGTGCCAGCAGTGGGAGGCGGGAGGACTATGGCTACACCTTC | CASSGRREDYGYTF | TRBJ1-2 | NA | NA | TRBV7-9